This T cell receptor beta chain was observed in a study of T cells in Graves' hyperthyroidism and ophthalmopathy. The sample holds many counts of this clonotype. RNA transcripts gave rise to amplified TCR beta CDR3 regions. Initially, a first-round RT-PCR of the TCR CDR3 employed the HTBI primer set. TCRdb recomputed calls from the multiplex PCR reads with MiXCR, one row per CDR3 protein. This table holds roughly 630,000 distinct CDR3 sequences, 15% to 18% found once. The receptor was derived from a woman in her 30s with Graves' hyperthyroidism. Sample: blood.

The CDR3 nucleotides read TGCAGTGCTTCCCTAGCGGGAAGTTACAATGAGCAGTTCTTC. Its translation is CSASLAGSYNEQFF. The rearrangement uses TRBV20-1 and TRBJ2-1; 9 positions agree with TRBD2. CDR3 length: 14 amino acids. Germline-derived CDR1 and CDR2 are DFQATT and SNEGSKA (reference sequence). Trimming took 5 bases from V and 4 from J; bases not matched to a gene: 6.